The 21 T cell receptor beta chains below come from one sample, sequenced in a study of T cell changes during pregnancy in multiple sclerosis. Here immunoSEQ multiplex PCR was the method, and the copy in TCRdb shows in-frame clones only, minus some. This sample has about 76,000 clones, with about 92% found just once. The sequencing here drew on peripheral blood, taken in the second trimester of pregnancy. All receptors derive from a female donor with multiple sclerosis, enrolled in a pregnancy study.

The chain joins TRBV29-1 to TRBJ1-3; 7 bases match TRBD1. CDR1 is SQVTM, CDR2 ANQGSEA, per germline. Losses at the gene ends were 4 bases for V and 5 bases for J; bases not matched to a gene: 8. The CDR3 contains 14 residues. CDR3 coding DNA: TGCAGCGTTGTTAAACAGGGGAAGAGAAACACCATATATTTT. Translated, it gives CSVVKQGKRNTIYF.

This clone was recorded once. The V call is TRBV7-3, the J call TRBJ2-1; D gene ambiguous. The germline V gene has CDR1 SGHTA and CDR2 FQGTGA. The V end was cut by 5 bases, the J end by 5 bases, with 10 bases between. The CDR3 loop spans 13 amino acids. CDR3 loop: CASSRGDDNEQFF. The CDR3 DNA reads as TGTGCCAGCAGCCGCGGAGACGACAATGAGCAGTTCTTC.

This chain uses TRBV4-2 with TRBJ2-7; 8 bases agree with TRBD2. V gave up 1 base and J gave up 4 bases; unmatched junction bases: 6. The CDR3 extends over 15 amino acids. The germline gives CDR1 LGHNA, CDR2 YNFKEQ. CDR3 sequence: CASSQGSGESYEQYF. CDR3 bases: TGTGCCAGCAGCCAAGGTAGCGGGGAATCGTACGAGCAGTACTTC.

The chain combines TRBV10-3 with TRBJ2-7, with D maybe TRBD2 (5 bases). Germline CDR1 ENHRY, CDR2 SYGVKD. Deletions cut 4 bases from V and 3 bases from J, with 7 bases between. The CDR3 spans 12 residues. CDR3 loop: CAISGTYYEQYF. CDR3 nucleotides: TGTGCCATCAGTGGGACTTACTACGAGCAGTACTTC.

The V gene is TRBV9, the J gene TRBJ2-5, with D uncertain. Between the trimmed V and J ends, which lost 0 bases and 5 bases, there was a span of 14 bases. Germline CDR1 SGDLS, CDR2 YYNGEE. The CDR3 is 15 amino acids. The CDR3 region is CASSVGTAPEETQYF. In DNA form, the CDR3 reads TGTGCCAGCAGCGTAGGAACGGCGCCGGAGGAGACCCAGTACTTC.

This sequence joins TRBV9 and TRBJ1-5; D uncertain. V shed 0 bases and J shed 10 bases, with 11 bases lying between them. CDR1 is SGDLS and CDR2 is YYNGEE in the germline V gene. The CDR3 has 13 residues. CDR3 region: CASSVAGVGPQHF. The CDR3 nucleotides are TGTGCCAGCAGCGTAGCCGGGGTTGGACCCCAGCATTTT.

This rearrangement joins TRBV14 to TRBJ2-1, with 7 positions matching TRBD1. With 5 bases clipped from V and 0 bases from J, the junction kept 4 bases outside the gene matches. Germline V lookup: CDR1 SGHDN, CDR2 FVKESK. CDR3 length: 15 amino acids. CDR3 in DNA: TGTGCCAGCAGCTCAGGGGGTCACTCCTACAATGAGCAGTTCTTC. Its protein is CASSSGGHSYNEQFF.

The V and J genes are TRBV4-2 and TRBJ1-1; a possible D gene is TRBD1 (6 bases). CDR1 and CDR2 from the germline V gene are LGHNA and YNFKEQ. There are 20 residues in the CDR3. V dropped 0 bases and J dropped 0 bases, with 23 bases sitting between them. CDR3 DNA sequence: TGTGCCAGCAGCCAAGATTGGGGGGGGCGGCGGAAGGCGGTGAACACTGAAGCTTTCTTT. The encoded protein is CASSQDWGGRRKAVNTEAFF.

This clone was seen once. The gene calls are TRBV28 and TRBJ1-5, with D maybe TRBD1 (5 bases). CDR1 and CDR2 from the germline V gene are MDHEN and SYDVKM. This CDR3 contains 16 residues. V lost 7 bases and J lost 3, with 19 bases in between. The CDR3 DNA follows: TGTGCCAGCAACCTCAAGAGCCCAGGGTTCAATCAGCCCCAGCATTTT. This translates into CASNLKSPGFNQPQHF.

The V call is TRBV7-8, the J call TRBJ1-2; 9 nucleotides match TRBD1. The germline V gene encodes CDR1 SGHVS and CDR2 FQNEAQ. Trimming at V came to 1 base and at J to 7 bases, leaving 7 bases not matched to a gene. The CDR3 consists of 15 residues. CDR3 sequence reads: CASSLEGTGGSGYTF. The CDR3 DNA reads as TGTGCCAGCAGCTTAGAGGGCACAGGGGGCAGTGGCTACACCTTC.

The chain is built from TRBV2 and TRBJ1-5; no definite D call. CDR1 and CDR2 (germline): SNHLY, FYNNEI. This CDR3 has 15 residues. V lost 3 bases to trimming and J lost 0 bases, with 9 bases between them. CDR3 coding DNA: TGTGCCAGCAGTGATCTACGGTATAGCAATCAGCCCCAGCATTTT. Translation gives CASSDLRYSNQPQHF.

J is TRBJ1-5 and V is TRBV7-9, with D possibly being TRBD1 (6 bases). This CDR3 spans 13 amino acids. The ends were cut back, 8 bases at V and 7 bases at J, with 15 bases in the middle. The germline V gene has CDR1 SEHNR and CDR2 FQNEAQ (reference sequence). CDR3 amino acids: CASSHTGQQPQHF. CDR3 nucleotides: TGTGCCAGCTCCCATACAGGGCAGCAGCCCCAGCATTTT. Drawing the rest from reference TRBV7-9 and TRBJ1-5, the complete variable domain is DTGVSQNPRHKITKRGQNVTFRCDPISEHNRLYWYRQTLGQGPEFLTYFQNEAQLEKSRLLSDRFSAERPKGSFSTLEIQRTEQGDSAMYLCASSHTGQQPQHFGDGTRLSIL.

DNA of the CDR3: TGCGCCAGCAGTCGACAGGAGAACACTGAAGCTTTCTTT. Its translation: CASSRQENTEAFF. The V call is TRBV4-1, the J call TRBJ1-1, with a possible D match to TRBD1 (6 bases). This CDR3 region has 13 residues. Per the germline V gene, CDR1 is MGHRA and CDR2 is YSYEKL. Trimming left V 6 bases short and J 1 base short, with 9 bases between.

The chain employs TRBV2 and TRBJ2-3; D may be TRBD1 (7 bases). CDR3 size: 14 residues. From germline, CDR1 is SNHLY and CDR2 FYNNEI. Trimming took 7 bases from V and 3 from J, leaving 14 bases between them. The CDR3 here is CASIRGDDTDTQYF. The CDR3 coding sequence is TGTGCCAGCATCAGGGGGGACGATACAGATACGCAGTATTTT.

The V gene is TRBV6-5, the J gene TRBJ2-1, with a possible D match to TRBD1 (6 bases). CDR1 and CDR2 (germline): MNHEY, SVGAGI. The CDR3 extends over 13 amino acids. The V and J ends lost 7 bases and 3 bases respectively, with 10 bases between them. This CDR3 is CASTSDSYNEQFF. In DNA form, the CDR3 reads TGTGCCAGCACCTCGGACAGCTACAATGAGCAGTTCTTC.

The chain employs TRBV6-5 and TRBJ2-1; TRBD2 matches 7 bases. V shed 7 bases, J shed 8 bases, and the junction held 2 bases outside the gene matches. From germline, CDR1 is MNHEY and CDR2 SVGAGI. This CDR3 region has 11 residues. The CDR3 sequence is CASTRGDEQFF. The CDR3 bases are TGTGCCAGCACACGGGGGGATGAGCAGTTCTTC.

J is TRBJ1-6 and V is TRBV11-2; tentatively, D is TRBD1 (5 bases). Germline V CDR1 and CDR2: SGHAT, FQNNGV. The CDR3 loop spans 17 amino acids. V lost 3 bases and J 14 bases, leaving 26 bases between the germline ends. CDR3 sequence (DNA): TGTGCCAGCAGCTTGACCCTGGCCTTGGGGCAGGAAGGAGCCCTCCACTTT. This codes for CASSLTLALGQEGALHF.

The chain carries TRBV5-6 and TRBJ1-2; D is possibly TRBD1 (6 bases). This CDR3 has 17 amino acids. Between the trimmed V and J ends, which lost 2 bases and 8 bases, there was a span of 25 bases. Per the germline V gene, CDR1 is SGHDT and CDR2 is YYEEEE. In DNA form, the CDR3 reads TGTGCCAGCAGCTTTTGGGGCAGGGGCTCAACTATGGGCGGCTACACCTTC. It specifies CASSFWGRGSTMGGYTF.

The chain has TRBV30 and TRBJ1-3; D is ambiguous. CDR1 is GTSNPN and CDR2 is SVGIG in the germline V gene (reference sequence). The germline V and J ends were trimmed by 5 bases and 0 bases, with 14 bases remaining between them. This CDR3 has 15 residues. CDR3 bases: TGTGCCTGGTCCCTCGACCGAGGCTCTGGAAACACCATATATTTT. Protein product: CAWSLDRGSGNTIYF.

This clone was seen a single time. The rearrangement links TRBV5-1 to TRBJ2-5; TRBD2 agrees at 8 bases. CDR1 and CDR2 (germline): SGHRS, YFSETQ. V shed 0 bases and J 5 bases; nucleotides not matched to a gene: 6. CDR3 length: 15 amino acids. The CDR3 bases are TGCGCCAGCAGCTTGGCCCCCGGGGGGGTGGAGACCCAGTACTTC. Translation: CASSLAPGGVETQYF. Supplemented by reference TRBV5-1 and TRBJ2-5, the full variable domain reads KAGVTQTPRYLIKTRGQQVTLSCSPISGHRSVSWYQQTPGQGLQFLFEYFSETQRNKGNFPGRFSGRQFSNSRSEMNVSTLELGDSALYLCASSLAPGGVETQYFGPGTRLLVL.

CDR3 sequence reads: CASSPDRGPYEQYF. CDR3 nucleotide sequence: TGCGCCAGCAGCCCGGACAGGGGCCCCTACGAGCAGTACTTC. The J gene is TRBJ2-7, the V gene TRBV5-1, with 9 bases that match TRBD1. The germline V gene encodes CDR1 SGHRS and CDR2 YFSETQ. J gave up 2 bases and V 4 bases, and 4 bases lay outside the gene matches. The CDR3 spans 14 residues. Full variable domain (rest looked up from reference TRBV5-1 and TRBJ2-7): KAGVTQTPRYLIKTRGQQVTLSCSPISGHRSVSWYQQTPGQGLQFLFEYFSETQRNKGNFPGRFSGRQFSNSRSEMNVSTLELGDSALYLCASSPDRGPYEQYFGPGTRLTVT.